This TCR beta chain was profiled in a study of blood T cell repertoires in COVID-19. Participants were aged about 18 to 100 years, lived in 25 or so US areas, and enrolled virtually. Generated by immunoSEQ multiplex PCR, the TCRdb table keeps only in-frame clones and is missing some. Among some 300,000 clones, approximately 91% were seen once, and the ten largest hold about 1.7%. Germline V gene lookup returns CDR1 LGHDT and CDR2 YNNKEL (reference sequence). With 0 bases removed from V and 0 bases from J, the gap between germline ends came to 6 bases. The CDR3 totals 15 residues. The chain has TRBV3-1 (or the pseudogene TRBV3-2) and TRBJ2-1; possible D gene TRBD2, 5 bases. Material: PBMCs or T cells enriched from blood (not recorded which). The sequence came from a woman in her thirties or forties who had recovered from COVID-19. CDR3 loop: CASSQDGSSYNEQFF. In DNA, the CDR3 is TGTGCCAGCAGCCAAGATGGGAGCTCCTACAATGAGCAGTTCTTC.